The clone carrying this TCR beta chain has a handful of counts. The sample belongs to a study of blood T cell repertoires in COVID-19. Study information: PBMCs, B-cell-depleted T cells, or T cells provided the cDNA or gDNA that made up the material.

From germline, CDR1 is GTSNPN and CDR2 SVGIG (reference sequence). V dropped 3 bases and J dropped 6; count of bases not matched to a gene: 9. This CDR3 is built from 15 residues. Authors' analysis steps: Reference gene primers were amplified, and this amplification served to estimate nucleated cell counts. Using immunoSEQ multiplex PCR, the repertoire was profiled, and TCRdb retains in-frame clones only, with some absent. The V and J calls and the clone size are those of that table, but D and trimming were determined from the DNA. The repertoire includes fewer than 250,000 clones, about 80% of them detected once, and around 2.5% sits in the top ten.

The chain joins TRBV30 to TRBJ1-5; TRBD1 agrees at 9 bases. The source material was peripheral blood. This TCR derives from a woman aged 35 to 49 with active or convalescent COVID-19. The CDR3 DNA follows: TGTGCCTGGAGGGAAACAGGGGGCTCGTTTCAGCCCCAGCATTTT. Protein sequence: CAWRETGGSFQPQHF.